This T cell receptor beta chain emerged from a study of T cells after yellow fever vaccination. Study-level findings and limits: Subsequent booster samples again held most clones from primary vaccination (96% CD4, 85% to 90% CD8).

With regard to this clonotype: Its antigen is undetermined.

Each CDR3 protein gets one entry after TCRdb re-called the 5' RACE reads with MiXCR. The table includes over 250,000 distinct CDR3 sequences, approximately 4% detected once. The starting material was PBMCs, obtained 5 days after the yellow fever booster vaccination. The receptor was isolated from a man aged 18 to 30 who received the YFV17D yellow fever vaccine.

The CDR3 DNA follows: TGTGCCAGCACCGACATAGAGACCCAGTACTTC. Translated, it gives CASTDIETQYF. The chain uses TRBV6-6 and TRBJ2-5; D remains ambiguous. The V and J ends lost 7 bases and 4 bases respectively, with 7 bases between them. The CDR3 contains 11 residues. The V gene's germline CDR1 is MNHNY and CDR2 SVGAGI (reference sequence).